This entry is about one T cell receptor (beta chain). The length of the CDR3 is 15 residues. V lost 5 bases, J lost 0 bases, and 12 bases lay in between. TCRdb reanalysed the 5' RACE reads using MiXCR and keeps one entry per CDR3 protein. The sample contains about 50,000 distinct CDR3 sequences, around 26% of which appear only once. The clonotype was recovered from a female donor with breast cancer. Sequencing was carried out using naive CD4+ T cells sorted from blood. Subset: naive CD4+ T cells, CD4+CD45RA+CD25-. This chain joins TRBV12-3 or TRBV12-4 and TRBJ2-3; the D gene is possibly TRBD2 (6 bases). CDR3 sequence: CASSRVSGSTDTQYF. The CDR3 DNA reads TGTGCCAGCAGTCGGGTTAGCGGTAGCACAGATACGCAGTATTTT.